Shown below are 3 T cell receptor beta chains from a single sample sequenced in a study of blood T cell repertoires in COVID-19. The repertoire was sequenced with immunoSEQ multiplex PCR; TCRdb's copy has only in-frame clones and lacks some. The sample contains 170,000 or so clones, roughly 80% of which appear only once. The sequencing input was peripheral blood. All receptors come from a human donor in a cohort sampled during active COVID-19.

This chain joins TRBV7-9 and TRBJ2-4; 15 bases map to TRBD2. Germline values: CDR1 SEHNR, CDR2 FQNEAQ (reference sequence). The CDR3 is 19 amino acids. V dropped 5 bases and J dropped 0; count of bases not matched to a gene: 8. The CDR3 DNA sequence: TGTGCCAGCAGCCATGGACTAGCGGGGGGGACGCTAGCCAAAAACATTCAGTACTTC. Its translation is CASSHGLAGGTLAKNIQYF.

The rearrangement joins TRBV25-1 to TRBJ2-5, with 11 positions matching TRBD1. Trimming at V came to 4 bases and at J to 5 bases, leaving 12 bases not matched to a gene. CDR1 MGHDK and CDR2 SYGVNS come from the germline V gene. This CDR3 has 17 residues. CDR3 in DNA: TGTGCCAGCAGTGTAGAGCCCGGGACAGGGGGTGGGGAGACCCAGTACTTC. Protein sequence: CASSVEPGTGGGETQYF. Full variable domain (outside the CDR3, taken from reference TRBV25-1 and TRBJ2-5): EADIYQTPRYLVIGTGKKITLECSQTMGHDKMYWYQQDPGMELHLIHYSYGVNSTEKGDLSSESTVSRIRTEHFPLTLESARPSHTSQYLCASSVEPGTGGGETQYFGPGTRLLVL.

The V call is TRBV5-1, the J call TRBJ2-2; TRBD1 might be the D (6 bases). The CDR3 loop spans 13 amino acids. Germline V gives CDR1 SGHRS, CDR2 YFSETQ. V lost 3 bases, J lost 6 bases, and 9 bases lay in between. This CDR3 reads CASSSQGPGELFF. CDR3 bases: TGCGCCAGCAGCTCTCAGGGGCCCGGGGAGCTGTTTTTT.